Presented here are 27 T cell receptor beta chains from one specimen sequenced in a study of T cell changes during pregnancy in multiple sclerosis. Assay: immunoSEQ multiplex PCR; the TCRdb copy retains only in-frame clones and omits some. The repertoire consists of some 31,000 clones, with more than 90% occurring once and the leading ten covering around 6%. Sequenced material: CD8+ T cells from peripheral blood mononuclear cells, taken before pregnancy. The receptors stem from a female donor with multiple sclerosis, enrolled in a pregnancy study.

This chain connects TRBV29-1 to TRBJ2-3; perhaps TRBD1 as D (5 bases). Germline V CDR1 and CDR2: SQVTM, ANQGSEA. Trimming stripped 0 bases from V and 0 bases from J, with 10 bases between. The length of the CDR3 is 15 residues. This chain's CDR3 is CSVEETAFSTDTQYF. The CDR3 coding sequence is TGCAGCGTTGAAGAGACAGCGTTCAGCACAGATACGCAGTATTTT.

The rearrangement joins TRBV5-8 to TRBJ1-3; D ambiguous. CDR1 and CDR2 (germline): SGHTS, YDEGEE. The length of the CDR3 is 16 residues. Trimming removed 2 bases at V and 0 bases at J, with 12 bases between. The CDR3 DNA reads TGTGCCAGCAGCTTCCGAACGGGTGACTCTGGAAACACCATATATTTT. Translating it yields CASSFRTGDSGNTIYF.

This clone is a singleton in its sample. V gene TRBV9 combines with J gene TRBJ2-7, with 9 positions matching TRBD1. V trimming: 2 bases; J trimming: 3 bases; junction bases outside the gene matches: 0. The CDR3 contains 13 residues. The germline V gene encodes CDR1 SGDLS and CDR2 YYNGEE. In nucleotides, the CDR3 is TGTGCCAGCAGCGTGACAGGGGGCTACGAGCAGTACTTC. Translation: CASSVTGGYEQYF.

The chain couples TRBV7-9 to TRBJ2-7, with D maybe TRBD1 (5 bases). With 1 base removed from V and 3 bases from J, the gap between germline ends came to 13 bases. Germline CDR1 SEHNR, CDR2 FQNEAQ (reference sequence). CDR3 size: 15 residues. This chain's CDR3 is CASSLGWGGFYEQYF. The CDR3 nucleotides read TGTGCCAGCAGCTTAGGGTGGGGCGGATTCTACGAGCAGTACTTC.

The gene calls are TRBV14 and TRBJ2-7; 8 positions match TRBD1. The CDR3 loop spans 17 amino acids. Losses at the gene ends were 1 base for V and 4 bases for J; bases not matched to a gene: 12. Germline CDR1 and CDR2: SGHDN and FVKESK. The CDR3 region is CASSQVGQGALPYEQYF. The CDR3 DNA follows: TGTGCCAGCAGCCAAGTCGGCCAGGGGGCTCTTCCTTACGAGCAGTACTTC.

The chain carries TRBV7-3 and TRBJ2-1, with a possible D match to TRBD1 (6 bases). Germline CDR1 SGHTA, CDR2 FQGTGA. The ends were cut back, 1 base at V and 6 bases at J, with 10 bases in the middle. This CDR3 has 14 residues. The CDR3: CASSLKGGGNEQFF. The CDR3, as DNA: TGTGCCAGCAGCTTAAAAGGGGGTGGCAATGAGCAGTTCTTC.

This clone has just one count. The chain recombines TRBV4-2 with TRBJ2-7; weak D call: TRBD2 (6 bases). V lost 1 base, J lost 2 bases, and 12 bases lay in between. The germline V gene encodes CDR1 LGHNA and CDR2 YNFKEQ. The CDR3 is made up of 15 amino acids. The CDR3 coding sequence is TGTGCCAGCAGCCAAGGGATGGGGGAGGCCTACGAGCAGTACTTC. As protein: CASSQGMGEAYEQYF.

V is TRBV6-5 and J is TRBJ1-2; D is possibly TRBD1 (6 bases). V dropped 6 bases and J dropped 6 bases, with 11 bases sitting between them. CDR1 MNHEY and CDR2 SVGAGI come from the germline V gene. This CDR3 spans 12 amino acids. Here the CDR3 DNA reads TGTGCCAGCAGCACAGGGTACGATGGCTACACCTTC. Encoded protein: CASSTGYDGYTF.

The chain couples TRBV11-2 to TRBJ2-7; TRBD1 matches at 7 bases. This CDR3 contains 15 residues. J was trimmed by 3 bases and V by 1 base; bases with no gene match: 6. Germline V gene sequence: CDR1 SGHAT, CDR2 FQNNGV. CDR3 in amino acids: CASSLVGDSIYEQYF. In DNA form, the CDR3 reads TGTGCCAGCAGCTTAGTGGGGGACAGCATCTACGAGCAGTACTTC.

The CDR3 protein is CASSDQWGSGGELFF. In DNA form, the CDR3 reads TGTGCCAGCAGTGATCAGTGGGGAAGCGGCGGGGAGCTGTTTTTT. J is TRBJ2-2 and V is TRBV2, with D tentatively TRBD2 (5 bases). The CDR3 runs to 15 residues. V lost 3 bases and J 7 bases, leaving 15 bases between the germline ends. Germline-derived CDR1 and CDR2 are SNHLY and FYNNEI.

The chain recombines TRBV7-6 with TRBJ2-7, with D possibly matching TRBD1 (5 bases). The CDR3 runs to 11 residues. Looked up from germline, CDR1 is SGHVS and CDR2 is FNYEAQ. The V and J ends lost 4 bases and 6 bases respectively, with 7 bases between them. CDR3 residues: CASSSGLEQYF. CDR3 bases: TGTGCCAGCAGCTCAGGGCTCGAGCAGTACTTC.

This clone was counted a single time. V and J are TRBV19 and TRBJ1-4; the D gene is possibly TRBD1 (6 bases). Germline V gene data show CDR1 as LNHDA and CDR2 as SQIVND (reference sequence). Trimming shortened V by 4 bases and J by 15 bases, and 21 bases separated the two germline ends. This CDR3 comprises 14 residues. CDR3 loop: CASSTRQVGVGLFF. For the CDR3, the DNA is TGTGCCAGTAGTACCCGACAGGTTGGGGTTGGTTTGTTTTTT.

This clone was seen a few times. The chain links TRBV4-3 to TRBJ1-1; D remains ambiguous. Germline CDR1 reads LGHNA; CDR2 reads YSLEER. V lost 4 bases to trimming and J lost 0 bases, with 9 bases between them. CDR3 size: 14 residues. Here the CDR3 reads CASSLGELNTEAFF. CDR3 coding DNA: TGCGCCAGCAGCCTCGGGGAATTGAACACTGAAGCTTTCTTT.

The chain combines TRBV28 with TRBJ2-7; TRBD1 agrees at 7 bases. V dropped 4 bases and J dropped 2; count of bases not matched to a gene: 5. This CDR3 is 14 amino acids long. The germline V gene has CDR1 MDHEN and CDR2 SYDVKM. The CDR3 protein is CASSSDRAPYEQYF. DNA for the CDR3: TGTGCCAGCAGTTCCGACAGGGCCCCCTACGAGCAGTACTTC. Using reference TRBV28 and TRBJ2-7 for the parts outside the CDR3, the full variable domain is DVKVTQSSRYLVKRTGEKVFLECVQDMDHENMFWYRQDPGLGLRLIYFSYDVKMKEKGDIPEGYSVSREKKERFSLILESASTNQTSMYLCASSSDRAPYEQYFGPGTRLTVT.

V and J are TRBV6-1 and TRBJ2-3, with 8 bases identical to TRBD1. The V gene end was trimmed by 6 bases and the J gene end by 6 bases; junction bases not matched to a gene: 8. This CDR3 is built from 14 residues. CDR1 is MNHNS, CDR2 SASEGT, per germline. The CDR3 loop is CASSTGQGLDTQYF. The DNA for the CDR3 is TGTGCCAGCAGCACCGGACAGGGATTGGATACGCAGTATTTT.

The chain employs TRBV12-1 and TRBJ2-7; the table's D call of TRBD2 was not tested on the DNA. TRBV12-1 is tagged as a pseudogene. CDR3 size: 16 residues. This CDR3 is CASSPRTSDLLYEQYF. As DNA, the CDR3 is TGTGCCAGCAGCCCCAGGACTAGCGACCTGTTATACGAGCAGTACTTC.

CDR3 residues: CASSQAYRGNQPQHF. The CDR3 nucleotides read TGCGCCAGCAGCCAAGCCTACAGGGGCAATCAGCCCCAGCATTTT. The rearrangement links TRBV4-3 to TRBJ1-5; TRBD1 might be the D (6 bases). CDR1 and CDR2 from the germline V gene are LGHNA and YSLEER. Trimming pared 1 base from V and 2 bases from J, leaving 9 bases between. The CDR3 totals 15 residues.

The chain recombines TRBV27 with TRBJ1-2; D perhaps matches TRBD1 (6 bases). The ends were cut back, 0 bases at V and 7 bases at J, with 9 bases in the middle. Germline loops: CDR1 MNHEY, CDR2 SMNVEV (reference sequence). The CDR3 is 13 amino acids. CDR3 sequence reads: CASSLSGALGYTF. CDR3 coding DNA: TGTGCCAGCAGTTTATCGGGGGCGCTTGGCTACACCTTC.

The chain has TRBV28 and TRBJ1-5; D remains unclear. CDR3 length: 15 residues. V lost 6 bases and J 5 bases, leaving 17 bases between the germline ends. Per germline, CDR1 MDHEN and CDR2 SYDVKM. The CDR3 here is CASSPVEISYQPQHF. The CDR3, as DNA: TGTGCCAGCAGCCCCGTGGAGATTTCGTATCAGCCCCAGCATTTT.

This clone showed up just once. The gene calls are TRBV27 and TRBJ2-7, with 7 bases that match TRBD2. In germline, CDR1 is MNHEY, CDR2 SMNVEV (reference sequence). This CDR3 is built from 14 residues. Trimming took 10 bases from V and 1 from J; bases not matched to a gene: 10. This chain's CDR3 is CATARLARSYEQYF. In DNA, the CDR3 is TGTGCCACTGCGCGACTAGCAAGGTCCTACGAGCAGTACTTC.

Note on this clone: Germline and junction disagree at one end, which may indicate a read error. This chain joins TRBV4-3 and TRBJ1-2; D possibly corresponds to TRBD1 (5 bases). From germline, CDR1 is LGHNA and CDR2 YSLEER. The CDR3 totals 13 residues. CDR3 in DNA: TGCGCCAGCAGCCCCGATTTATCCAGGGAGGGCCCCTTC. Its protein is CASSPDLSREGPF.

The V call is TRBV15, the J call TRBJ2-7; TRBD1 might be the D (6 bases). The V end lost 3 bases, the J end lost 5 bases, and 17 bases lay between the germline ends. This CDR3 is 15 amino acids long. In germline, CDR1 is LNHNV, CDR2 YYDKDF (reference sequence). This CDR3 reads CATSRARGGLHEQYF. The CDR3 coding sequence is TGTGCCACCAGCAGGGCCAGGGGTGGGTTACACGAGCAGTACTTC.

The genes are TRBV5-1 and TRBJ2-2; 7 bases line up with TRBD1. This CDR3 has 17 residues. V dropped 4 bases and J dropped 3; count of bases not matched to a gene: 12. Germline V gives CDR1 SGHRS, CDR2 YFSETQ. The CDR3 region is CASSSDREIRDTGELFF. The CDR3 nucleotides are TGCGCCAGCAGCAGTGACAGGGAAATACGGGACACCGGGGAGCTGTTTTTT.

The chain combines TRBV29-1 with TRBJ2-3; D call uncertain. V lost 4 bases, J lost 3 bases, and 2 bases lay in between. Germline V gene lookup returns CDR1 SQVTM and CDR2 ANQGSEA. The CDR3 loop spans 10 amino acids. The CDR3 sequence is CSVATDTQYF. The CDR3 DNA follows: TGCAGCGTTGCAACAGATACGCAGTATTTT.

The chain couples TRBV15 to TRBJ2-3, with 7 positions matching TRBD2. Unmatched junction bases numbered 16, after V lost 1 base and J lost 3 bases. In germline, CDR1 is LNHNV, CDR2 YYDKDF (reference sequence). The CDR3 consists of 19 residues. The CDR3 sequence: CATSRVSTWTRRDTDTQYF. CDR3 sequence (DNA): TGTGCCACCAGCAGAGTCTCGACTTGGACTAGAAGGGATACAGATACGCAGTATTTT.

The J gene is TRBJ2-7, the V gene TRBV28; weak D call: TRBD2 (6 bases). Germline loops: CDR1 MDHEN, CDR2 SYDVKM. The CDR3 covers 12 residues. V lost 8 bases and J lost 4, with 12 bases in between. The CDR3 DNA reads TGTGCCAGCCGACTAGGACGATACGAGCAGTACTTC. It yields the protein CASRLGRYEQYF.

The V and J genes are TRBV19 and TRBJ2-1; D unresolved. The CDR3 has 13 residues. V lost 3 bases, J lost 9 bases, and 12 bases lay in between. Looked up from germline, CDR1 is LNHDA and CDR2 is SQIVND (reference sequence). The CDR3 spells CASSIKAIGEQFF. The CDR3 region has the DNA TGTGCCAGTAGTATTAAAGCGATTGGTGAGCAGTTCTTC.